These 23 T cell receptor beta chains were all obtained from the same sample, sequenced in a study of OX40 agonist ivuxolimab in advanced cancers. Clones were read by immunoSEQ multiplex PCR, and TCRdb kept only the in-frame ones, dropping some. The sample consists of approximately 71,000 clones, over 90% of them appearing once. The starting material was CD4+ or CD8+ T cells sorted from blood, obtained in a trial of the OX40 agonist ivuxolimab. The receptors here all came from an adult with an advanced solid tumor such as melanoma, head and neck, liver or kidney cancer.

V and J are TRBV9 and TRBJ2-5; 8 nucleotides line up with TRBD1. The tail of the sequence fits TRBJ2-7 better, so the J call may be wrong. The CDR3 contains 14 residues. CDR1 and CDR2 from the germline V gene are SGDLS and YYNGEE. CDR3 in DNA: TGTGCCAGCAGCGTAGTGGACAGGGTCAGCGAGCAGTACTTC. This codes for CASSVVDRVSEQYF.

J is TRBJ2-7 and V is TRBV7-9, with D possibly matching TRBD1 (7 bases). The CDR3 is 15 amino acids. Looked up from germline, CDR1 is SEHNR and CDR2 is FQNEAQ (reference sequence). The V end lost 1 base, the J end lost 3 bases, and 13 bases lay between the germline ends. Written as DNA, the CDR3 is TGTGCCAGCAGCTTAGAGGCCAGGGGGGACTACGAGCAGTACTTC. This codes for CASSLEARGDYEQYF.

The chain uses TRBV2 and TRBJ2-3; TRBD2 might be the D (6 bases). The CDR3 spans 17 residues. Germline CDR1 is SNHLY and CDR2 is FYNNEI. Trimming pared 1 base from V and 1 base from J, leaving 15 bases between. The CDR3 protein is CASSEGRGGGGTDTQYF. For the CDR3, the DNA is TGTGCCAGCAGTGAAGGGAGGGGAGGCGGGGGCACAGATACGCAGTATTTT.

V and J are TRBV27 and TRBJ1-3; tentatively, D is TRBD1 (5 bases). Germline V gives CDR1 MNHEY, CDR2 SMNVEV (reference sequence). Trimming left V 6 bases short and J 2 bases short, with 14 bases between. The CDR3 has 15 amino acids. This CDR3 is CASSPGGGPGNTIYF. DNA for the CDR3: TGTGCCAGCAGCCCCGGGGGAGGCCCTGGAAACACCATATATTTT.

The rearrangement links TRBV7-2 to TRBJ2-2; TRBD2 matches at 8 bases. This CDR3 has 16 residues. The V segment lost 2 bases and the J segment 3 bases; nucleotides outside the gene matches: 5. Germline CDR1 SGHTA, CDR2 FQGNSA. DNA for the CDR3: TGTGCCAGCAGCTTACCGGGGGGGACCGACACCGGGGAGCTGTTTTTT. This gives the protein CASSLPGGTDTGELFF. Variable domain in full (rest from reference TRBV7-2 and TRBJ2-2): GAGVSQSPSNKVTEKGKDVELRCDPISGHTALYWYRQSLGQGLEFLIYFQGNSAPDKSGLPSDRFSAERTGGSVSTLTIQRTQQEDSAVYLCASSLPGGTDTGELFFGEGSRLTVL.

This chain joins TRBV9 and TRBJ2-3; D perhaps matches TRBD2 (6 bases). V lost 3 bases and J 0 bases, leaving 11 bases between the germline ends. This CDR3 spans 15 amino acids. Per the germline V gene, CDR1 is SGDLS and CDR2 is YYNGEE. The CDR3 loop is CASSASDTSTDTQYF. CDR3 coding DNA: TGTGCCAGCAGCGCTAGCGACACTAGCACAGATACGCAGTATTTT.

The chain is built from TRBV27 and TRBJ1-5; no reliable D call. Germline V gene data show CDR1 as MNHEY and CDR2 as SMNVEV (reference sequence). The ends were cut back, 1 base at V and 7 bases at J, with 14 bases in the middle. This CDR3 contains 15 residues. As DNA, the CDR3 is TGTGCCAGCAGTTTATACCCGTTCACCCCCCAGCCCCAGCATTTT. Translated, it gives CASSLYPFTPQPQHF.

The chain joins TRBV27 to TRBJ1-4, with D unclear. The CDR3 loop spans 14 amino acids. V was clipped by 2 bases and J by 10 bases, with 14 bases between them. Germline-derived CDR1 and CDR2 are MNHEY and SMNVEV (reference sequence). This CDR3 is CASSLESPYGKLFF. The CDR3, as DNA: TGTGCCAGCAGTTTAGAGTCTCCTTACGGAAAACTGTTTTTT.

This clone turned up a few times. The CDR3 region has the DNA TGTGCCAGCAGCTTAGCAATGGGAGCATCCTACGAGCAGTACTTC. Encoded protein: CASSLAMGASYEQYF. The chain carries TRBV7-9 and TRBJ2-7, with D perhaps matching TRBD2 (5 bases). The CDR3 extends over 15 amino acids. Germline V CDR1 and CDR2: SEHNR, FQNEAQ (reference sequence). Trimming left V 0 bases short and J 1 base short, with 10 bases between.

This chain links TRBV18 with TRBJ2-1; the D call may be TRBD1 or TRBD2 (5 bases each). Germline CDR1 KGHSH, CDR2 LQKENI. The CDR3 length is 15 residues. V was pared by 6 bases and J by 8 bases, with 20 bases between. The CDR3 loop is CASSSRDLSWDEQFF. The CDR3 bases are TGTGCCAGCTCCAGCCGGGACCTATCGTGGGATGAGCAGTTCTTC.

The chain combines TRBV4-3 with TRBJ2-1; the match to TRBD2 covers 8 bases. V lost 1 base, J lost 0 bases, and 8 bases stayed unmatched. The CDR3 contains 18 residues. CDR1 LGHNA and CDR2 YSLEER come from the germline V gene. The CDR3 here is CASSQALTSAISYNEQFF. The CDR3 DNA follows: TGCGCCAGCAGCCAAGCTTTGACTAGCGCAATCTCCTACAATGAGCAGTTCTTC.

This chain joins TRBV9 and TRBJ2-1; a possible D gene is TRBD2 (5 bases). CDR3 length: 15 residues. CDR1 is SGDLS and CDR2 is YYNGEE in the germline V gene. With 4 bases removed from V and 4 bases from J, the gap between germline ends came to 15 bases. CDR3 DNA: TGTGCCAGCAGCCCTGGTAGCGAGTTATACAATGAGCAGTTCTTC. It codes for CASSPGSELYNEQFF.

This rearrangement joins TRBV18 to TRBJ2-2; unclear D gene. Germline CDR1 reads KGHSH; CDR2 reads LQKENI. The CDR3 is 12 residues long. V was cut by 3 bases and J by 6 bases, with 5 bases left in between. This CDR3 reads CASSPIAGELFF. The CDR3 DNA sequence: TGTGCCAGCTCACCCATCGCCGGGGAGCTGTTTTTT.

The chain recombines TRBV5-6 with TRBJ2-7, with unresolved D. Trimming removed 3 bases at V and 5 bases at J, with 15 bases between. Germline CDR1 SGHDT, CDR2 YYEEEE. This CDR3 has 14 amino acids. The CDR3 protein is CASSSDGRAHEQYF. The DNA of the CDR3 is TGTGCCAGCAGCTCCGATGGACGGGCTCACGAGCAGTACTTC.

CDR3 amino acids: CAISEPTGRGTEAFF. The CDR3 region has the DNA TGTGCCATCAGTGAGCCTACAGGGAGGGGCACTGAAGCTTTCTTT. The rearrangement joins TRBV10-3 to TRBJ1-1, with D possibly TRBD1 on 6 matching bases. Trimming removed 2 bases at V and 4 bases at J, with 14 bases between. Per germline, CDR1 ENHRY and CDR2 SYGVKD. The CDR3 extends over 15 amino acids.

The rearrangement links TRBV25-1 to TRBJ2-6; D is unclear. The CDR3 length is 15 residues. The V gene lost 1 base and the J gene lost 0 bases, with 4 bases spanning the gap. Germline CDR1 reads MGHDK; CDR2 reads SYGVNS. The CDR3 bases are TGTGCCAGCAGTGAATGGGACTCTGGGGCCAACGTCCTGACTTTC. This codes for CASSEWDSGANVLTF.

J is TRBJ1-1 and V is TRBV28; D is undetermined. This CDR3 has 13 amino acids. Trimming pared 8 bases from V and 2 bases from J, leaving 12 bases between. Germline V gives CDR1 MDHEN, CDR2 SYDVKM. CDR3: CASQRRKNTEAFF. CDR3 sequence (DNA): TGTGCCAGCCAGCGTCGAAAAAACACTGAAGCTTTCTTT.

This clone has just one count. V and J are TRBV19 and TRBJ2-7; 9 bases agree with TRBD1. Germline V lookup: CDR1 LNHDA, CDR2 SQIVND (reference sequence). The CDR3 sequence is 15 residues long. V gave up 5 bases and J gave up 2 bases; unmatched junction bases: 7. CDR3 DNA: TGTGCCAGTAGTGACGACAGGGGGGACCCCTACGAGCAGTACTTC. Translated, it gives CASSDDRGDPYEQYF.

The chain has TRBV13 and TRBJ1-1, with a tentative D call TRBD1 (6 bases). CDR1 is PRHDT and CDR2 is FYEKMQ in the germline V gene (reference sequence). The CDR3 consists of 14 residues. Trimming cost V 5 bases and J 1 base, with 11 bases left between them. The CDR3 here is CASSPRGTNTEAFF. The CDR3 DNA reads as TGTGCCAGCAGCCCCAGGGGAACGAACACTGAAGCTTTCTTT. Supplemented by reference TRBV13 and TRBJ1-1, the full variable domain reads AAGVIQSPRHLIKEKRETATLKCYPIPRHDTVYWYQQGPGQDPQFLISFYEKMQSDKGSIPDRFSAQQFSDYHSELNMSSLELGDSALYFCASSPRGTNTEAFFGQGTRLTVV.

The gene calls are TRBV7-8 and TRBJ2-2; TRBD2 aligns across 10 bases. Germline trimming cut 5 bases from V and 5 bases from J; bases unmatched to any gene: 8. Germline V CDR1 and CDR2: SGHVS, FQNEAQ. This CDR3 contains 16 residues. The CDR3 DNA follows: TGTGCCAGCAGCGTGCTAGCGGGAGAAAGGACCGGGGAGCTGTTTTTT. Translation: CASSVLAGERTGELFF. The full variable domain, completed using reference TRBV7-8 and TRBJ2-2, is GAGVSQSPRYKVAKRGQDVALRCDPISGHVSLFWYQQALGQGPEFLTYFQNEAQLDKSGLPSDRFFAERPEGSVSTLKIQRTQQEDSAVYLCASSVLAGERTGELFFGEGSRLTVL.

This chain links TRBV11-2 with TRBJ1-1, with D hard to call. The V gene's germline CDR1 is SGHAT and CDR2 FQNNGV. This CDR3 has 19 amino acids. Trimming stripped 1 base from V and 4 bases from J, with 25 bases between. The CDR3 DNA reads TGTGCCAGCAGCTTAGCGCCACCCCGGGTTCCAACTAGTCGCACTGAAGCTTTCTTT. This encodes CASSLAPPRVPTSRTEAFF.

The CDR3, as DNA: TGTGCCAGCAGTTACTCGTACGGGGTGTGGGAGTTCTTC. Translated: CASSYSYGVWEFF. This chain joins TRBV6-5 and TRBJ2-1; possibly TRBD2 for D (5 bases). Germline CDR1 MNHEY, CDR2 SVGAGI. V lost 0 bases and J 14 bases, leaving 14 bases between the germline ends. CDR3 length equals 13 residues.

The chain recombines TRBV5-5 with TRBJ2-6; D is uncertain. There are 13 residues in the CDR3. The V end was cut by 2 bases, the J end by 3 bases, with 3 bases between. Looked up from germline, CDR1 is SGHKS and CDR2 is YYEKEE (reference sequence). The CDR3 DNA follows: TGTGCCAGCAGCTTTAATGGGGCCAACGTCCTGACTTTC. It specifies CASSFNGANVLTF.